This TCR beta chain is from a study of cytomegalovirus exposure and HLA in healthy donors. As to this clone: Antigen specificity is unknown.

Profiled with immunoSEQ multiplex PCR; TCRdb holds only in-frame clones, not every one. The sample lists about 160,000 clones; around 96% were seen once. Germline trimming cut 6 bases from V and 4 bases from J; bases unmatched to any gene: 12. This CDR3 contains 15 residues. Germline CDR1 LNHDA, CDR2 SQIVND (reference sequence). Donors were drawn from the approximately 120-subject validation cohort, separate from the approximately 680-subject first cohort. Study-wide findings and caveats: The authors confirmed in vitro that a few CMV-associated chains were specific for CMV antigens. Investigators reported about 160 TCR beta chains as tied to cytomegalovirus. Despite most TCR sequences being rare, some public TCRs occurred in many donors.

V gene TRBV19 combines with J gene TRBJ2-7, with TRBD1 identical over 7 bases. Sequencing was done on a sample of PBMCs. This TCR came from a woman younger than 30 in good health and CMV-seronegative. CDR3 DNA sequence: TGTGCCAGTAGCCGGGTCGGGCAGGGGGAATACGAGCAGTACTTC. This translates into CASSRVGQGEYEQYF.